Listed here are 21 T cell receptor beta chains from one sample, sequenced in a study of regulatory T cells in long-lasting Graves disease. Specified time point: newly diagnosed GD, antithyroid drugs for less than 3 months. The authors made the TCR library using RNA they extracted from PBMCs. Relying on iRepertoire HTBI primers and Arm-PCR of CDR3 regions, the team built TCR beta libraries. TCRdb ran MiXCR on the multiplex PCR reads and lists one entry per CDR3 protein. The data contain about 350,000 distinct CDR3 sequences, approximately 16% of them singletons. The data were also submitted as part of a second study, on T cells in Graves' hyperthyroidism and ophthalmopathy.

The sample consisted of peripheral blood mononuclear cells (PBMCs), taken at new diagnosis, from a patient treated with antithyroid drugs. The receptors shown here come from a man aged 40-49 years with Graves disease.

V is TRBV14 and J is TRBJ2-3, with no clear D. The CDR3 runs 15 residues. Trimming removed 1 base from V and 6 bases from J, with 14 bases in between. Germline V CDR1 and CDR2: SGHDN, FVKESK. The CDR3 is CASSQGLSYQDTQYF. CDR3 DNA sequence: TGTGCCAGCAGCCAAGGTTTATCATATCAGGATACGCAGTATTTT.

CDR3 in DNA: TGTGCCAGTAGTATCGAATACAGGGGGACGCAGTATTTT. Translation gives CASSIEYRGTQYF. V is TRBV19 and J is TRBJ2-3; the match to TRBD1 covers 8 bases. Germline assignment: CDR1 LNHDA and CDR2 SQIVND (reference sequence). The CDR3 runs to 13 residues. With V trimmed by 3 bases and J by 9 bases, 5 bases remained unmatched.

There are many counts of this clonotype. The CDR3 spells CASSLRVSNEQFF. CDR3 bases: TGTGCCAGCAGCCTTCGGGTTAGCAATGAGCAGTTCTTC. The V gene is TRBV6-1, the J gene TRBJ2-1; D is undetermined. Germline V gene lookup returns CDR1 MNHNS and CDR2 SASEGT. Trimming pared 6 bases from V and 6 bases from J, leaving 12 bases between. The CDR3 covers 13 residues.

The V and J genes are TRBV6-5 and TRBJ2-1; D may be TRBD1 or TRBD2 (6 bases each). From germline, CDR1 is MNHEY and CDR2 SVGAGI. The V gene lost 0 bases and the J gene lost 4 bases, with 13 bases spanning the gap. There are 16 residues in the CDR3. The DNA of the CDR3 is TGTGCCAGCAGTTACTCCTGGGGGGCTCGGTACAATGAGCAGTTCTTC. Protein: CASSYSWGARYNEQFF.

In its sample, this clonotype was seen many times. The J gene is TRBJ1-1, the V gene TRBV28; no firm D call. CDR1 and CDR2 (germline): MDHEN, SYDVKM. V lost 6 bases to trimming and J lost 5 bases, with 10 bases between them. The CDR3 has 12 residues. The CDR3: CASSRRWTEAFF. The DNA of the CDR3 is TGTGCCAGCAGCCGGAGATGGACTGAAGCTTTCTTT.

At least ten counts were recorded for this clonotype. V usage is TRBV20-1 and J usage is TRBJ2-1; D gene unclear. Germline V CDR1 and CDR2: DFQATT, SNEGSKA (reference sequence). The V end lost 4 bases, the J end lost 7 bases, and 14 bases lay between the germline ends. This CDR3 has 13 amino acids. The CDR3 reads CSATATLGNEQFF. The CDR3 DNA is TGCAGTGCTACGGCAACGCTTGGGAATGAGCAGTTCTTC.

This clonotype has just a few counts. Written as DNA, the CDR3 is TGCAGTGCCCACGGGACAGGGGGATCGGTACGCTCAGTTGACTACAATGAGCAGTTCTTC. Amino acids: CSAHGTGGSVRSVDYNEQFF. The chain recombines TRBV20-1 with TRBJ2-1, with 11 bases aligning to TRBD1. Germline values: CDR1 DFQATT, CDR2 SNEGSKA (reference sequence). The CDR3 length is 20 residues. Unmatched junction bases numbered 22, after V lost 6 bases and J lost 3 bases.

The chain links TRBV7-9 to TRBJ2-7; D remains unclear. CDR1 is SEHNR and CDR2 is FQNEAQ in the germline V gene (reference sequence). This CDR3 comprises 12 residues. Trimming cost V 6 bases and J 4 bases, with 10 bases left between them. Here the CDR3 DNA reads TGTGCCAGCAGTCCCCACGGATACGAGCAGTACTTC. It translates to CASSPHGYEQYF.

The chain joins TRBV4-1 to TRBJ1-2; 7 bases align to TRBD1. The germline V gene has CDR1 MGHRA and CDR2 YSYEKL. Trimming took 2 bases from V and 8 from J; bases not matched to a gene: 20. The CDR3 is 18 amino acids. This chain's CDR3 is CASSQPLRRQGRTSGYTF. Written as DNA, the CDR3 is TGCGCCAGCAGCCAACCCCTTCGCCGACAGGGCAGGACTTCGGGCTACACCTTC.

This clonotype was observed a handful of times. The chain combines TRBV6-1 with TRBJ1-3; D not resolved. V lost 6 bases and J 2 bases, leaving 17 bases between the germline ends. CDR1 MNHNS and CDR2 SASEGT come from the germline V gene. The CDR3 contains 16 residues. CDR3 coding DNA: TGTGCCAGCAGCTTTACCTCCGACGGCCCTGGAAACACCATATATTTT. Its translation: CASSFTSDGPGNTIYF.

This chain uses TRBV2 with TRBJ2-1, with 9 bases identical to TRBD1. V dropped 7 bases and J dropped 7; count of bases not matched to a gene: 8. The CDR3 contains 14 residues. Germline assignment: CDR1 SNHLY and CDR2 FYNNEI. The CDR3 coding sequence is TGTGCCAGCAAGACAGGGGGGGTTATGAATGAGCAGTTCTTC. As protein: CASKTGGVMNEQFF. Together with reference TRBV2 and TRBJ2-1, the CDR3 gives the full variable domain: EPEVTQTPSHQVTQMGQEVILRCVPISNHLYFYWYRQILGQKVEFLVSFYNNEISEKSEIFDDQFSVERPDGSNFTLKIRSTKLEDSAMYFCASKTGGVMNEQFFGPGTRLTVL.

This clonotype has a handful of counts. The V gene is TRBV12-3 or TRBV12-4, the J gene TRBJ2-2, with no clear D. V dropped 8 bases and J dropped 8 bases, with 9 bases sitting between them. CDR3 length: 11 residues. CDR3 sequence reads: CASLRTGELFF. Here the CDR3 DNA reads TGTGCCAGCCTCCGCACGGGGGAGCTGTTTTTT.

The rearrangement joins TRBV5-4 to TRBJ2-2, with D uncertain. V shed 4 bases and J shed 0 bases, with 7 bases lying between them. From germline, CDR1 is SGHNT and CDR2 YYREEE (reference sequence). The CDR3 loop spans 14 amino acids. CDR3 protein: CASSPTANTGELFF. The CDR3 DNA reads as TGTGCCAGCAGCCCGACCGCGAACACCGGGGAGCTGTTTTTT.

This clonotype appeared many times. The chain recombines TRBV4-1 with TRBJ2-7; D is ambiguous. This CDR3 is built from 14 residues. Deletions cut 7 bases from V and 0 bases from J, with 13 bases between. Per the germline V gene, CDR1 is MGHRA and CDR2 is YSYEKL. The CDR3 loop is CASKKMGSSYEQYF. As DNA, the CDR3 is TGCGCCAGCAAAAAGATGGGCAGCTCCTACGAGCAGTACTTC.

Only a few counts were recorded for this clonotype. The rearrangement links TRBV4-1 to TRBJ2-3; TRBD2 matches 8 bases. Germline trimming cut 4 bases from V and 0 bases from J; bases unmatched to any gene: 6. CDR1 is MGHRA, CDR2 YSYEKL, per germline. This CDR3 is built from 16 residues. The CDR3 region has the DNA TGCGCCAGCAGCCGTCCTAGCGGGTCGAGCACAGATACGCAGTATTTT. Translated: CASSRPSGSSTDTQYF.

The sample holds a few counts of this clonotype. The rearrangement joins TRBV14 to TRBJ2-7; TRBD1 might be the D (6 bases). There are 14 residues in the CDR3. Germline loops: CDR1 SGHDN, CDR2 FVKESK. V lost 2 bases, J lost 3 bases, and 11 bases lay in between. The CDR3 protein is CASSQPGTIYEQYF. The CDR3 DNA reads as TGTGCCAGCAGCCAACCCGGGACAATCTACGAGCAGTACTTC. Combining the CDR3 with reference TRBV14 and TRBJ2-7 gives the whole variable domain EAGVTQFPSHSVIEKGQTVTLRCDPISGHDNLYWYRRVMGKEIKFLLHFVKESKQDESGMPNNRFLAERTGGTYSTLKVQPAELEDSGVYFCASSQPGTIYEQYFGPGTRLTVT.

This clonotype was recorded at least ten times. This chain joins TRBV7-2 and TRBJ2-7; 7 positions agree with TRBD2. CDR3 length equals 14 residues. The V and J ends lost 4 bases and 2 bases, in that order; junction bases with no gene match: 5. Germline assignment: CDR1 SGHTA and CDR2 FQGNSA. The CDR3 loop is CASSSRGGPYEQYF. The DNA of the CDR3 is TGTGCCAGCAGCTCCCGCGGGGGACCCTACGAGCAGTACTTC.

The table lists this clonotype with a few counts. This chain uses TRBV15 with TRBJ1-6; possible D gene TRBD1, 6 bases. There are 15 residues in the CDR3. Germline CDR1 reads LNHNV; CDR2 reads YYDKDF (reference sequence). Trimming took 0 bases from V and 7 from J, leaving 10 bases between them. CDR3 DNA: TGTGCCACCAGCAGAGAGACCGGGACAAATTCACCCCTCCACTTT. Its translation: CATSRETGTNSPLHF.

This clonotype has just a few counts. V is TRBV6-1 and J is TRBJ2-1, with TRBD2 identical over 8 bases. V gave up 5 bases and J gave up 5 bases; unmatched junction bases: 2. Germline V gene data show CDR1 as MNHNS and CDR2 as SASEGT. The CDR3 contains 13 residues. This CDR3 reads CASSRLANNEQFF. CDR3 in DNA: TGTGCCAGCAGTAGACTAGCGAACAATGAGCAGTTCTTC.

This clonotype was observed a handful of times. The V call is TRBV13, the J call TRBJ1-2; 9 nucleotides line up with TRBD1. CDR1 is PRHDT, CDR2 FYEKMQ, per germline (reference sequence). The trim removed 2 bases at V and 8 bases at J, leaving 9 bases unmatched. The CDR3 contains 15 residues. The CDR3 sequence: CASSLSRDRGGGYTF. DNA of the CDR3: TGTGCCAGCAGCTTAAGCCGCGACAGGGGGGGAGGCTACACCTTC.

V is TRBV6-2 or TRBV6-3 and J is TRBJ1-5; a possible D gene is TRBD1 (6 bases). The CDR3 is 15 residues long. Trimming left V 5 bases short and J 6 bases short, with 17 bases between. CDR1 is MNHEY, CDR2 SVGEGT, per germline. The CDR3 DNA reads TGTGCCAGCAGTGTCAGGGGAGATCGAGGTCAGCCCCAGCATTTT. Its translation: CASSVRGDRGQPQHF.